This is a list of T cell receptor beta chains from one sample in a study of blood T cell repertoires in COVID-19. Sequencing was performed with immunoSEQ multiplex PCR; in TCRdb, only in-frame clones are kept and a portion is missing. The sample records under 60,000 clones, approximately 87% being singletons. The material sequenced was peripheral blood. The source is a woman aged 60-70 years with COVID-19, enrolled during active disease. Each CDR3 is given with its conserved first and last residue. D genes are given only for firm matches. The size field is filled for only some rows; it gives once, few, many or a size class.

J gene: TRBJ2-2
V gene: TRBV6-5
clone size: .
D gene: .
CDR3 protein: CASSRGSGELFF
CDR3 DNA: TGTGCCAGCAGCCGCGGATCTGGGGAGCTGTTTTTT

J gene: TRBJ1-4
V gene: TRBV12-3/TRBV12-4
clone size: once
D gene: .
CDR3 protein: CASSLRQNEKLFF
CDR3 DNA: TGTGCCAGCAGTTTGCGGCAGAATGAAAAACTGTTTTTT

J gene: TRBJ2-1
V gene: TRBV29-1
clone size: .
D gene: .
CDR3 protein: CSVRLGIYNEQFF
CDR3 DNA: TGCAGCGTAAGACTAGGGATCTACAATGAGCAGTTCTTC

J gene: TRBJ1-5
V gene: TRBV15
clone size: .
D gene: TRBD1
CDR3 protein: CATSRGPRQGLQPQHF
CDR3 DNA: TGTGCCACCAGCAGAGGCCCGAGACAGGGTCTTCAGCCCCAGCATTTT

J gene: TRBJ2-1
V gene: TRBV4-1
clone size: .
D gene: TRBD1
CDR3 protein: CASSQTGTGVNEQFF
CDR3 DNA: TGCGCCAGCAGCCAAACGGGGACAGGGGTCAATGAGCAGTTCTTC

J gene: TRBJ1-1
V gene: TRBV11-2
clone size: .
D gene: .
CDR3 protein: CASSFGQTGRNTEAFF
CDR3 DNA: TGTGCCAGCAGCTTTGGACAGACCGGACGGAACACTGAAGCTTTCTTT

J gene: TRBJ1-2
V gene: TRBV5-6
clone size: .
D gene: .
CDR3 protein: CASSLAAGVGYTF
CDR3 DNA: TGTGCCAGCAGCTTGGCGGCAGGGGTCGGCTACACCTTC

J gene: TRBJ1-1
V gene: TRBV24-1
clone size: few
D gene: TRBD1
CDR3 protein: CATQAGQGNTEAFF
CDR3 DNA: TGTGCCACCCAGGCCGGACAGGGGAACACTGAAGCTTTCTTT

J gene: TRBJ2-2
V gene: TRBV5-1
clone size: .
D gene: .
CDR3 protein: CASSPPTGVGELFF
CDR3 DNA: TGCGCCAGCAGCCCCCCAACTGGAGTAGGGGAGCTGTTTTTT

J gene: TRBJ1-5
V gene: TRBV28
clone size: .
D gene: .
CDR3 protein: CASSLGQGSQPQHF
CDR3 DNA: TGTGCCAGCAGTTTGGGGCAGGGGAGTCAGCCCCAGCATTTT

J gene: TRBJ1-1
V gene: TRBV6-5
clone size: .
D gene: .
CDR3 protein: CASGSRSAAYTEAFF
CDR3 DNA: TGTGCCAGCGGTTCGAGGTCGGCGGCTTACACTGAAGCTTTCTTT

J gene: TRBJ1-2
V gene: TRBV18
clone size: .
D gene: .
CDR3 protein: CASSPRGYGYTF
CDR3 DNA: TGTGCCAGCTCACCAAGGGGCTATGGCTACACCTTC

J gene: TRBJ1-6
V gene: TRBV14
clone size: .
D gene: TRBD1
CDR3 protein: CASSLDRSGSPLHF
CDR3 DNA: TGTGCCAGCAGCCTGGACAGGTCAGGTTCACCCCTCCACTTT

J gene: TRBJ2-1
V gene: TRBV10-3
clone size: .
D gene: TRBD2
CDR3 protein: CAISEFGSGSSYNEQFF
CDR3 DNA: TGTGCCATCAGTGAGTTTGGTAGCGGGAGCTCCTACAATGAGCAGTTCTTC

J gene: TRBJ1-5
V gene: TRBV10-3
clone size: .
D gene: TRBD1
CDR3 protein: CAISRDREGQPQHF
CDR3 DNA: TGTGCCATCAGTAGGGACAGGGAGGGTCAGCCCCAGCATTTT

J gene: TRBJ1-6
V gene: TRBV11-1
clone size: .
D gene: .
CDR3 protein: CASSLQTAFAPLHF
CDR3 DNA: TGTGCCAGCAGCTTACAGACAGCTTTTGCACCCCTCCACTTT

J gene: TRBJ2-3
V gene: TRBV19
clone size: .
D gene: .
CDR3 protein: CASSTDRSTDTQYF
CDR3 DNA: TGTGCCAGTAGTACCGACAGAAGCACAGATACGCAGTATTTT

J gene: TRBJ2-3
V gene: TRBV28
clone size: .
D gene: TRBD2
CDR3 protein: CASSVGLAGVSSTDTQYF
CDR3 DNA: TGTGCCAGCAGTGTCGGACTAGCGGGAGTTAGTAGCACAGATACGCAGTATTTT

J gene: TRBJ2-7
V gene: TRBV13
clone size: .
D gene: .
CDR3 protein: CASSHQSAAYEQYF
CDR3 DNA: TGTGCCAGCAGCCACCAGTCGGCGGCCTACGAGCAGTACTTC

J gene: TRBJ2-1
V gene: TRBV7-8
clone size: .
D gene: .
CDR3 protein: CASSLLIEAASYNEQFF
CDR3 DNA: TGTGCCAGCAGCTTACTGATCGAAGCGGCCTCCTACAATGAGCAGTTCTTC

J gene: TRBJ2-1
V gene: TRBV6-5
clone size: .
D gene: .
CDR3 protein: CASRKLPHEQFF
CDR3 DNA: TGTGCCAGCAGAAAACTACCCCATGAGCAGTTCTTC

J gene: TRBJ2-1
V gene: TRBV7-2
clone size: .
D gene: TRBD2
CDR3 protein: CASSPRETGGYNEQFF
CDR3 DNA: TGTGCCAGCAGCCCGCGGGAGACGGGAGGTTACAATGAGCAGTTCTTC

J gene: TRBJ1-4
V gene: TRBV6-5
clone size: .
D gene: TRBD1
CDR3 protein: CASSKDRGSEKLFF
CDR3 DNA: TGTGCCAGCAGTAAGGACAGGGGTAGTGAAAAACTGTTTTTT

J gene: TRBJ2-2
V gene: TRBV13
clone size: .
D gene: .
CDR3 protein: CASSLVKGAGELFF
CDR3 DNA: TGTGCCAGCAGCTTAGTTAAGGGGGCCGGGGAGCTGTTTTTT

J gene: TRBJ1-2
V gene: TRBV15
clone size: .
D gene: .
CDR3 protein: CATSSYGGQRSF
CDR3 DNA: TGTGCCACCAGCAGTTACGGTGGACAGCGCTCTTTC

J gene: TRBJ2-2
V gene: TRBV3-1/TRBV3-2
clone size: .
D gene: TRBD2
CDR3 protein: CASSLIAGGGPTGELFF
CDR3 DNA: TGTGCCAGCAGCCTCATAGCGGGAGGAGGCCCCACCGGGGAGCTGTTTTTT

J gene: TRBJ2-1
V gene: TRBV29-1
clone size: .
D gene: TRBD1
CDR3 protein: CSANRGQHNEQFF
CDR3 DNA: TGCAGCGCGAACAGGGGACAACACAATGAGCAGTTCTTC

J gene: TRBJ2-7
V gene: TRBV5-1
clone size: once
D gene: TRBD1
CDR3 protein: CASSWGSRTGQYEQYF
CDR3 DNA: TGCGCCAGCAGCTGGGGCTCCAGGACAGGACAATACGAGCAGTACTTC

J gene: TRBJ2-2
V gene: TRBV10-3
clone size: .
D gene: TRBD2
CDR3 protein: CAISETSGRNGGELFF
CDR3 DNA: TGTGCCATCAGTGAGACTAGCGGGAGGAACGGCGGGGAGCTGTTTTTT

J gene: TRBJ2-1
V gene: TRBV28
clone size: .
D gene: .
CDR3 protein: CASSFWRAREQFF
CDR3 DNA: TGTGCCAGCAGTTTTTGGAGGGCCAGGGAGCAGTTCTTC

J gene: TRBJ1-1
V gene: TRBV19
clone size: .
D gene: TRBD1
CDR3 protein: CASSSTGARTEAFF
CDR3 DNA: TGTGCCAGTAGTTCGACAGGGGCTAGAACTGAAGCTTTCTTT

J gene: TRBJ1-2
V gene: TRBV23-1
clone size: once
D gene: .
CDR3 protein: CASSREVKANYGYTF
CDR3 DNA: TGCGCCAGCAGTCGCGAGGTTAAAGCTAACTATGGCTACACCTTC

J gene: TRBJ2-7
V gene: TRBV6-5
clone size: .
D gene: TRBD1
CDR3 protein: CASRPGTVHNEQYF
CDR3 DNA: TGTGCCAGCAGGCCCGGGACAGTACATAACGAGCAGTACTTC

J gene: TRBJ2-2
V gene: TRBV30
clone size: .
D gene: .
CDR3 protein: CAWSDTGFTGELFF
CDR3 DNA: TGTGCCTGGTCAGACACGGGGTTTACCGGGGAGCTGTTTTTT

J gene: TRBJ1-2
V gene: TRBV2
clone size: .
D gene: .
CDR3 protein: CASSPEFYGYTF
CDR3 DNA: TGTGCCAGCTCTCCCGAGTTCTATGGCTACACCTTC

J gene: TRBJ1-4
V gene: TRBV2
clone size: .
D gene: .
CDR3 protein: CASREVFEKLFF
CDR3 DNA: TGTGCCAGCAGAGAGGTGTTTGAAAAACTGTTTTTT

J gene: TRBJ2-7
V gene: TRBV2
clone size: .
D gene: TRBD1
CDR3 protein: CASRILGTGGLEQYF
CDR3 DNA: TGTGCCAGCAGGATTTTGGGGACAGGGGGCTTAGAGCAGTACTTC

J gene: TRBJ1-3
V gene: TRBV29-1
clone size: .
D gene: TRBD1
CDR3 protein: CSVEGDRGKGNTIYF
CDR3 DNA: TGCAGCGTTGAAGGGGACAGGGGTAAAGGAAACACCATATATTTT

J gene: TRBJ2-7
V gene: TRBV7-2
clone size: .
D gene: TRBD2
CDR3 protein: CASSLVLAGEYEQYF
CDR3 DNA: TGTGCCAGCAGCTTAGTACTAGCGGGAGAGTACGAGCAGTACTTC

J gene: TRBJ1-5
V gene: TRBV27
clone size: .
D gene: .
CDR3 protein: CASSLQGGNQPQHF
CDR3 DNA: TGTGCCAGCAGTTTACAAGGGGGTAATCAGCCCCAGCATTTT

J gene: TRBJ1-6
V gene: TRBV15
clone size: .
D gene: TRBD1
CDR3 protein: CATSRDRDSNSPLHF
CDR3 DNA: TGTGCCACCAGCAGAGACAGGGACAGTAATTCACCCCTCCACTTT

J gene: TRBJ1-2
V gene: TRBV5-1
clone size: .
D gene: TRBD1
CDR3 protein: CASSPGTGGSYGYTF
CDR3 DNA: TGCGCCAGCAGCCCGGGGACAGGGGGCTCCTATGGCTACACCTTC

J gene: TRBJ1-5
V gene: TRBV14
clone size: .
D gene: .
CDR3 protein: CASSHLFRSGNQPQHF
CDR3 DNA: TGTGCCAGCAGCCATCTTTTCCGGTCGGGCAATCAGCCCCAGCATTTT

J gene: TRBJ1-5
V gene: TRBV29-1
clone size: .
D gene: .
CDR3 protein: CSVASGSNQPQHF
CDR3 DNA: TGCAGCGTTGCGTCCGGGAGCAATCAGCCCCAGCATTTT

J gene: TRBJ2-1
V gene: TRBV28
clone size: .
D gene: TRBD2
CDR3 protein: CASSAYGVASGELAYNEQFF
CDR3 DNA: TGTGCCAGCAGTGCGTATGGGGTGGCTAGCGGGGAGTTGGCCTACAATGAGCAGTTCTTC

J gene: TRBJ2-2
V gene: TRBV19
clone size: .
D gene: .
CDR3 protein: CASSMGHMGTGELFF
CDR3 DNA: TGTGCCAGTAGTATGGGGCATATGGGCACCGGGGAGCTGTTTTTT

J gene: TRBJ2-7
V gene: TRBV3-1/TRBV3-2
clone size: .
D gene: TRBD2
CDR3 protein: CASSHRGTSGYEQYF
CDR3 DNA: TGTGCCAGCAGCCATCGGGGGACTAGCGGTTACGAGCAGTACTTC

J gene: TRBJ1-1
V gene: TRBV30
clone size: .
D gene: .
CDR3 protein: CAWTEGAWGQKTYMNTEAFF
CDR3 DNA: TGTGCCTGGACCGAGGGAGCCTGGGGGCAGAAAACATACATGAACACTGAAGCTTTCTTT

J gene: TRBJ1-1
V gene: TRBV4-1
clone size: few
D gene: .
CDR3 protein: CASSPKTATLNTEAFF
CDR3 DNA: TGCGCCAGCAGCCCAAAGACAGCAACCTTAAACACTGAAGCTTTCTTT

J gene: TRBJ1-5
V gene: TRBV29-1
clone size: .
D gene: TRBD1
CDR3 protein: CSVGGTGDQPQHF
CDR3 DNA: TGCAGCGTTGGAGGGACAGGGGATCAGCCCCAGCATTTT

J gene: TRBJ2-1
V gene: TRBV6-4
clone size: .
D gene: TRBD2
CDR3 protein: CASSDSSGSLDEQFF
CDR3 DNA: TGTGCCAGCAGTGACTCTAGCGGGAGTTTGGATGAGCAGTTCTTC

J gene: TRBJ1-2
V gene: TRBV7-8
clone size: .
D gene: TRBD1
CDR3 protein: CASSLVGQGYGYTF
CDR3 DNA: TGTGCCAGCAGCTTAGTGGGACAGGGATATGGCTACACCTTC